These T cell receptor beta chains were read from a single sample in a study of OX40 agonist ivuxolimab in advanced cancers. Assay used: immunoSEQ multiplex PCR; TCRdb lists only in-frame clones, some missing. The table shows 85,000 to 100,000 clones, with roughly nine tenths occurring only once. The sequencing used CD4+ or CD8+ T cells sorted from blood, collected in a trial of the OX40 agonist ivuxolimab. The receptors come from an adult with an advanced solid tumor such as melanoma, head and neck, liver or kidney cancer. Both conserved end residues are part of each CDR3. The D gene is left open where the match is weak. Rows may omit the clone size; those that give it use once, few, many or a size class.

j_call clone_size v_call d_call cdr3_aa cdr3_nt
TRBJ1-2 . TRBV5-4 TRBD1 CASSPGGGQRSRGYTF TGTGCCAGCAGCCCAGGAGGGGGACAGAGGAGTCGGGGCTACACCTTC
TRBJ2-3 . TRBV5-4 TRBD2 CASSLIAGDSSDTQYF TGTGCCAGCAGCCTCATAGCGGGAGACAGCTCAGATACGCAGTATTTT
TRBJ1-5 . TRBV9 . CASSPAVDSQPQHF TGTGCCAGCAGCCCAGCGGTAGACAGTCAGCCCCAGCATTTT
TRBJ2-5 . TRBV7-2 . CASTHLWENGVSKETQYF TGTGCCAGCACCCATTTGTGGGAAAATGGTGTCTCCAAAGAGACCCAGTACTTC
TRBJ1-3 . TRBV18 TRBD1 CASSGQGSGNTIYF TGTGCCAGCTCAGGACAGGGGTCTGGAAACACCATATATTTT
TRBJ2-5 . TRBV19 TRBD1 CASSLKGAMYQETQYF TGTGCCAGTAGTCTCAAGGGGGCGATGTACCAAGAGACCCAGTACTTC
TRBJ1-1 once TRBV7-2 . CASSLSVRDEAFF TGTGCCAGCAGCCTAAGCGTAAGGGACGAAGCTTTCTTT
TRBJ2-1 . TRBV7-2 . CASSPGRRVPGGQFF TGTGCCAGCTCACCGGGACGGAGGGTGCCTGGGGGGCAGTTCTTC
TRBJ2-2 . TRBV15 TRBD2 CATSRVRLGGVAGELFF TGTGCCACCAGCAGAGTCCGGCTGGGGGGGGTAGCCGGGGAGCTGTTTTTT
TRBJ1-1 . TRBV6-1 . CASSASRQNTEAFF TGTGCCAGCAGTGCCTCCCGTCAGAACACTGAAGCTTTCTTT
TRBJ2-7 . TRBV2 TRBD1 CASTSSPGTGIYEQYF TGTGCCAGCACTAGCTCCCCCGGGACAGGGATCTACGAGCAGTACTTC
TRBJ1-5 . TRBV5-6 TRBD1 CASSWGQGSNQPQHF TGTGCCAGCAGCTGGGGACAGGGAAGCAATCAGCCCCAGCATTTT
TRBJ2-5 . TRBV12-1 . CASSPPPDSQETQYF TGTGCCAGCAGCCCGCCCCCGGACAGCCAAGAGACCCAGTACTTC
TRBJ2-7 . TRBV11-2 TRBD1 CASSTRDRSSYEQYF TGTGCCAGCAGTACCCGGGACAGGTCCTCCTACGAGCAGTACTTC
TRBJ1-4 . TRBV7-2 TRBD1 CASSRQGAGEKLFF TGTGCCAGCAGCCGACAGGGGGCAGGAGAAAAACTGTTTTTT
TRBJ2-7 once TRBV7-3 TRBD2 CASSQLPSGNYEQYF TGTGCCAGCAGCCAACTGCCTAGCGGGAATTACGAGCAGTACTTC
TRBJ2-7 . TRBV7-9 . CASEATYEQYF TGTGCCAGCGAGGCAACCTACGAGCAGTACTTC
TRBJ1-3 . TRBV5-1 . CASRPGVSGNTIYF TGCGCCAGTCGGCCAGGGGTCTCTGGAAACACCATATATTTT
TRBJ2-3 . TRBV2 TRBD1 CASSGQGGGNTQYF TGTGCCAGCAGTGGACAGGGGGGAGGGAATACGCAGTATTTT
TRBJ2-1 . TRBV11-2 TRBD2 CASSSTSGAVNNEQFF TGTGCCAGCAGCTCGACTAGCGGGGCCGTGAACAATGAGCAGTTCTTC
TRBJ2-1 . TRBV7-2 TRBD1 CASSSGTGTYNEQFF TGTGCCAGCAGCTCCGGGACAGGGACGTACAATGAGCAGTTCTTC
TRBJ1-4 . TRBV2 TRBD1 CASSPGQGRVKLFF TGTGCCAGCAGTCCGGGACAGGGTAGGGTAAAACTGTTTTTT
TRBJ2-5 once TRBV7-6 TRBD2 CASSLVPSGSGETQYF TGTGCCAGCAGCTTAGTGCCTAGCGGGAGCGGGGAGACCCAGTACTTC
TRBJ2-7 . TRBV5-4 . CASSFQGSQQYF TGTGCCAGCAGCTTTCAGGGATCCCAACAGTACTTC
TRBJ1-4 . TRBV2 . CASRPNEKLFF TGTGCCAGCAGACCGAATGAAAAACTGTTTTTT
TRBJ2-7 . TRBV18 TRBD2 CASCFAGLAGDEQYF TGTGCCAGCTGCTTTGCGGGACTAGCGGGAGACGAGCAGTACTTC
TRBJ2-1 . TRBV2 . CASSAQGSYNEQFF TGTGCCAGCAGTGCACAGGGTTCCTACAATGAGCAGTTCTTC
TRBJ2-3 . TRBV4-1 . CASSQGFVGDTQYF TGCGCCAGCAGCCAAGGCTTCGTGGGGGATACGCAGTATTTT
TRBJ1-2 . TRBV28 . CASSSPRRTANYGYTF TGTGCCAGCAGTTCCCCCCGCCGGACAGCAAACTATGGCTACACCTTC
TRBJ2-7 few TRBV5-4 . CASSLVGREGQYF TGTGCCAGCAGCTTGGTTGGCCGTGAGGGGCAGTACTTC
TRBJ2-3 . TRBV29-1 . CSVEAGARDTQYF TGCAGCGTTGAAGCGGGAGCTAGAGATACGCAGTATTTT
TRBJ1-4 . TRBV4-1 . CASSPGQSDEKLFF TGCGCCAGCAGCCCCGGACAGTCGGATGAAAAACTGTTTTTT
TRBJ1-3 . TRBV7-2 TRBD1 CASSAQGAYGNTIYF TGTGCCAGCAGCGCGCAGGGGGCTTATGGAAACACCATATATTTT
TRBJ1-5 . TRBV7-9 TRBD1 CASSLFRQGVNQPQHF TGTGCCAGCAGCTTATTTCGACAGGGTGTTAATCAGCCCCAGCATTTT
TRBJ2-2 . TRBV19 TRBD2 CASRGTSLTGELFF TGTGCCAGCCGTGGGACTAGCCTAACCGGGGAGCTGTTTTTT
TRBJ2-6 . TRBV7-9 . CASSFFGSGANVLTF TGTGCCAGCAGCTTTTTTGGCTCTGGGGCCAACGTCCTGACTTTC
TRBJ2-5 . TRBV9 . CASSAGQSGETQYF TGTGCCAGCAGCGCCGGCCAAAGCGGGGAGACCCAGTACTTC
TRBJ2-7 . TRBV11-2 TRBD1 CASSLEGTGYEQYF TGTGCCAGCAGCTTAGAGGGGACAGGCTACGAGCAGTACTTC
TRBJ2-1 . TRBV7-3 . CASSRDIFYNEQFF TGTGCCAGCAGCCGGGACATATTTTACAATGAGCAGTTCTTC
TRBJ2-5 once TRBV29-1 TRBD1 CSVERTGPETQYF TGCAGCGTTGAACGGACAGGTCCCGAGACCCAGTACTTC
TRBJ2-3 . TRBV5-1 TRBD1 CASSLMGQHTDTQYF TGCGCCAGCAGCTTAATGGGACAGCACACAGATACGCAGTATTTT
TRBJ2-5 . TRBV19 TRBD2 CASSLSGGTSQETQYF TGTGCCAGTAGTCTCTCCGGCGGGACTAGTCAAGAGACCCAGTACTTC